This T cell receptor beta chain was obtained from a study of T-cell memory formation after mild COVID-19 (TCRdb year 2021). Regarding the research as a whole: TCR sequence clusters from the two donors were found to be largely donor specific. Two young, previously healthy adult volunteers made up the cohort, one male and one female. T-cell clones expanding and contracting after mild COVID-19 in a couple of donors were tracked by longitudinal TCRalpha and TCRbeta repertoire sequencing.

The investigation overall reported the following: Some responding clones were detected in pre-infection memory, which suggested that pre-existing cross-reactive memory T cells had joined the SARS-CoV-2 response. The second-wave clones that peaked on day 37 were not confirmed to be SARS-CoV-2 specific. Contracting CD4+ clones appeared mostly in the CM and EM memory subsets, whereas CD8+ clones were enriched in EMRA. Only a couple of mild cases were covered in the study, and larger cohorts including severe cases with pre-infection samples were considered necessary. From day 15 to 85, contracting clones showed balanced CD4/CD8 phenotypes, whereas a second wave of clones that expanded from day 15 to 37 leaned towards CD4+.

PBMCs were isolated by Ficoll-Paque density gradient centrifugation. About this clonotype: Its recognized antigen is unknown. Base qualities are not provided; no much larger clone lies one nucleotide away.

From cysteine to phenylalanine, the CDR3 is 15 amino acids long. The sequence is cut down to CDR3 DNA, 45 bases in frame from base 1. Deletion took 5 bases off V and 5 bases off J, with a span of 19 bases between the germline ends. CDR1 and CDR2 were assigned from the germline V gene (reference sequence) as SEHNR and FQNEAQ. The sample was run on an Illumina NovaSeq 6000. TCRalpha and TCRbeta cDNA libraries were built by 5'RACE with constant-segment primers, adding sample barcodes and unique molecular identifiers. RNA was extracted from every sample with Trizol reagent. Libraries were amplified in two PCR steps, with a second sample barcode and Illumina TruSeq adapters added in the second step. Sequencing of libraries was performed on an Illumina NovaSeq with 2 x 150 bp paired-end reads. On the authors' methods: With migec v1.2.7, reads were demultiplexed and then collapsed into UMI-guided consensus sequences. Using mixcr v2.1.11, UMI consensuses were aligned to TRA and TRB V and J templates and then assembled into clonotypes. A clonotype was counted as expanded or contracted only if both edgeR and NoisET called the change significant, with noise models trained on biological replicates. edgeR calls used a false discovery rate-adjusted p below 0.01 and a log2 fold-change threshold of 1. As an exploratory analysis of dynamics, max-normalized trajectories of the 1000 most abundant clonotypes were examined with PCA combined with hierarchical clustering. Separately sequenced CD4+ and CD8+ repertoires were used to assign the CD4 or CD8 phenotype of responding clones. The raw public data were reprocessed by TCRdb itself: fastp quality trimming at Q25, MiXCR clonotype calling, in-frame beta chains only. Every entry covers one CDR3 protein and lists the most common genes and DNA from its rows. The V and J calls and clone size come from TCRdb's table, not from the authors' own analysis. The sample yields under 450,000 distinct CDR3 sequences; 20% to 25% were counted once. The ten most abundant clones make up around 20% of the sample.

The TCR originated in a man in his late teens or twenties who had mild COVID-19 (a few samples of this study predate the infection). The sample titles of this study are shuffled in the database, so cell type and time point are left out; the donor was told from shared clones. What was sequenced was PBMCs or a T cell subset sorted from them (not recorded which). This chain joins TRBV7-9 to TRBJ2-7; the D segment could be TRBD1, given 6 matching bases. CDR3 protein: CASSTLSRGSNEQYF. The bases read TGTGCCAGCAGCACCTTATCCAGGGGCAGTAACGAGCAGTACTTC. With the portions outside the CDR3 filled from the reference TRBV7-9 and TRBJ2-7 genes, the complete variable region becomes DTGVSQNPRHKITKRGQNVTFRCDPISEHNRLYWYRQTLGQGPEFLTYFQNEAQLEKSRLLSDRFSAERPKGSFSTLEIQRTEQGDSAMYLCASSTLSRGSNEQYFGPGTRLTVT.